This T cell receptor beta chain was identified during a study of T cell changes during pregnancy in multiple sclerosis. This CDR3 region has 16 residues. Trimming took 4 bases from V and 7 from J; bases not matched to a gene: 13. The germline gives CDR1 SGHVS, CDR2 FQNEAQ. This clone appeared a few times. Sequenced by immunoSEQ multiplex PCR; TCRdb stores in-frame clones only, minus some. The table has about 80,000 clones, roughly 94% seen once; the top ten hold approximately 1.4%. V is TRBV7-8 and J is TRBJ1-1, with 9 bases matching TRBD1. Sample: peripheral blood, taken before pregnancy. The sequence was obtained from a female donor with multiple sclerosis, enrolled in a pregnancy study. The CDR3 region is CASSSGQGNLLGEAFF. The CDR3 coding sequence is TGTGCCAGCAGCTCAGGACAGGGGAATCTCCTAGGTGAAGCTTTCTTT. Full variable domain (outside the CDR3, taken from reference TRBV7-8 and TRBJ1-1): GAGVSQSPRYKVAKRGQDVALRCDPISGHVSLFWYQQALGQGPEFLTYFQNEAQLDKSGLPSDRFFAERPEGSVSTLKIQRTQQEDSAVYLCASSSGQGNLLGEAFFGQGTRLTVV.